Listed below are T cell receptor beta chains from one sample, sequenced in a study of shared clonotypes between healthy human individuals. Sequencing was performed with immunoSEQ multiplex PCR; in TCRdb, only in-frame clones are kept and a portion is missing. The sample holds millions of clones, about 92% seen once. The sequenced sample consisted of naive CD8+ T cells from PBMCs. The receptor set was obtained from a man aged 18 to 30 in good health. Some clones in this sample may be carry-over from other donors' samples. CDR3s include the opening cysteine and the closing phenylalanine or tryptophan. Each record gives: V gene, J gene, D gene, CDR3 protein. The D gene is left open where the match is weak.

TRBV19	TRBJ1-4	.	CASRRTGNEKLFF
TRBV6-5	TRBJ2-1	TRBD2	CASSQAGGAYNEQFF
TRBV11-2	TRBJ2-5	.	CASSRMWGEFAETQYF
TRBV6-1	TRBJ2-5	TRBD1	CASSETGGGQETQYF
TRBV10-3	TRBJ2-3	.	CAISELDSTDTQYF
TRBV27	TRBJ1-1	.	CASSYSGLVGTEAFF
TRBV29-1	TRBJ2-5	TRBD2	CSVKGLAGGPGETQYF
TRBV7-9	TRBJ2-1	.	CASSFSRGSTYNEQFF
TRBV4-3	TRBJ1-5	.	CASSQDWDGNQPQHF
TRBV27	TRBJ2-5	TRBD1	CASSPGQPKETQYF
TRBV25-1	TRBJ1-1	.	CASSQVGYTEAFF
TRBV6-1	TRBJ1-1	.	CASRNVRGTTEAFF
TRBV19	TRBJ2-4	.	CASSVDSKNIQYF
TRBV6-5	TRBJ1-1	TRBD1	CASSFTGGNTEAFF
TRBV5-8	TRBJ2-1	.	CASSIARGRGNEQFF
TRBV19	TRBJ1-5	TRBD1	CASSDPRTGVSQPQHF
TRBV7-8	TRBJ2-3	TRBD2	CASSPLFSGTLTDTQYF